These T cell receptor beta chains were read from a single sample in a study of blood T cell repertoires in COVID-19. The table came from immunoSEQ multiplex PCR; TCRdb's copy has only in-frame clones and leaves some out. The data show approximately 210,000 clones, with about 86% seen just once and roughly 0.78% held by the top ten. The sample taken for sequencing was peripheral blood. The receptors here all came from a woman aged 70-85 years with acute or convalescent COVID-19. CDR3s include the opening cysteine and the closing phenylalanine or tryptophan. Fields, in order: J gene, V gene, clone size, D gene, CDR3 protein, CDR3 DNA. A D gene is named only where the DNA matches it firmly. Clone size is stated in some rows and not others, as once, few, many or a class when expanded.

TRBJ2-7 TRBV6-5 once NA CASRWGQLRYEQYF TGTGCCAGCAGGTGGGGACAACTCCGCTACGAGCAGTACTTC
TRBJ2-3 TRBV6-6 NA TRBD2 CASSYGLAGIDTQYF TGTGCCAGCAGTTATGGACTAGCGGGTATTGATACGCAGTATTTT
TRBJ2-4 TRBV29-1 NA TRBD2 CSVALLAGAKNIQYF TGCAGCGTTGCACTCCTAGCGGGAGCCAAAAACATTCAGTACTTC
TRBJ1-1 TRBV18 NA NA CASSPAQAEAFF TGTGCCAGCTCACCAGCACAGGCCGAAGCTTTCTTT
TRBJ2-7 TRBV28 NA NA CASSPSGQPKPYEQYF TGTGCCAGCAGTCCCAGTGGACAGCCAAAACCCTACGAGCAGTACTTC
TRBJ2-3 TRBV20-1 NA TRBD2 CSASKASGRTDTQYF TGCAGTGCTAGTAAGGCCAGCGGGAGAACAGATACGCAGTATTTT
TRBJ1-4 TRBV29-1 NA TRBD1 CSVRKQGARGEKLFF TGCAGCGTGCGGAAGCAGGGGGCGCGAGGTGAAAAACTGTTTTTT
TRBJ1-2 TRBV5-1 NA NA CASSLASGGYGYTF TGCGCCAGCAGCTTGGCCTCGGGGGGCTATGGCTACACCTTC
TRBJ1-2 TRBV5-4 NA NA CASSTSIVYGYTF TGTGCCAGCAGCACGAGTATCGTCTATGGCTACACCTTC
TRBJ1-3 TRBV28 NA TRBD1 CASKGTANTIYF TGTGCCAGCAAGGGGACAGCAAACACCATATATTTT
TRBJ1-4 TRBV6-1 NA NA CASSELLRAATNEKLFF TGTGCCAGCAGTGAACTCTTGCGGGCTGCAACTAATGAAAAACTGTTTTTT
TRBJ1-1 TRBV10-1 NA TRBD1 CASRPQGMNTEAFF TGCGCCAGCAGACCACAGGGGATGAACACTGAAGCTTTCTTT
TRBJ2-5 TRBV5-6 NA NA CASSPDRQATQYF TGTGCCAGCAGCCCCGACAGGCAAGCCACCCAGTACTTC
TRBJ1-2 TRBV4-3 NA NA CASSQGGGYGYTF TGCGCCAGCAGCCAAGGCGGGGGCTATGGCTACACCTTC
TRBJ2-1 TRBV5-1 NA TRBD2 CASSLTSGRGEQFF TGCGCCAGCAGCTTGACTAGCGGGAGAGGTGAGCAGTTCTTC
TRBJ2-3 TRBV5-1 NA TRBD2 CASSPGGLAGGLVDTQYF TGCGCCAGCAGCCCGGGAGGCCTAGCGGGGGGGCTTGTTGATACGCAGTATTTT
TRBJ1-2 TRBV6-5 NA NA CASSLGHSMGGYTF TGTGCCAGCAGTTTGGGGCATTCTATGGGAGGCTACACCTTC
TRBJ2-2 TRBV6-6 once TRBD1 CASNTGVGELFF TGTGCCAGCAATACAGGGGTCGGGGAGCTGTTTTTT
TRBJ2-1 TRBV28 NA TRBD2 CASSLAGSSYNEQFF TGTGCCAGCAGCTTAGCGGGAAGCTCCTACAATGAGCAGTTCTTC
TRBJ1-4 TRBV6-5 NA NA CASRRGGGNEKLFF TGTGCCAGCAGGCGGGGAGGGGGGAATGAAAAACTGTTTTTT
TRBJ2-3 TRBV11-3 NA NA CASSFDRRLDTQYF TGTGCCAGCAGCTTTGACAGGCGGCTAGATACGCAGTATTTT
TRBJ2-1 TRBV27 NA TRBD1 CASSPRDRPYNEQFF TGTGCCAGCAGTCCCCGGGACAGACCCTACAATGAGCAGTTCTTC
TRBJ1-2 TRBV11-2 NA TRBD1 CASSHQAGQGGSGYTF TGTGCCAGCAGCCACCAGGCGGGGCAGGGGGGTTCTGGCTACACCTTC
TRBJ2-1 TRBV3-1/TRBV3-2 once NA CASSQRASYNEQFF TGTGCCAGCAGCCAGAGGGCTTCCTACAATGAGCAGTTCTTC
TRBJ1-2 TRBV7-2 few TRBD1 CASSPQGYYGYTF TGTGCCAGCAGCCCACAGGGGTACTATGGCTACACCTTC
TRBJ2-7 TRBV3-1/TRBV3-2 NA NA CASSQEEGPYEQYF TGTGCCAGCAGCCAAGAGGAGGGTCCCTACGAGCAGTACTTC
TRBJ2-7 TRBV7-2 few TRBD2 CASSLVGTKREGEQYF TGTGCCAGCAGCTTAGTAGGGACAAAGCGGGAGGGCGAGCAGTACTTC
TRBJ2-1 TRBV21-1 NA NA CASRGGRTRYNEQFF TGTGCCAGCAGAGGAGGAAGGACCCGATACAATGAGCAGTTCTTC
TRBJ1-2 TRBV7-2 NA NA CASSFDINRDGYTF TGTGCCAGCAGCTTTGACATAAACCGCGATGGCTACACCTTC
TRBJ2-6 TRBV28 few TRBD1 CASSTRDRGISGANVLTF TGTGCCAGCAGTACCCGGGACAGGGGTATCTCTGGGGCCAACGTCCTGACTTTC
TRBJ1-5 TRBV19 NA NA CASSIPGNHQPQHF TGTGCCAGTAGTATTCCAGGGAATCATCAGCCCCAGCATTTT
TRBJ1-2 TRBV2 NA NA CASRQQGMLNYGYTF TGTGCCAGCAGGCAACAGGGAATGTTAAACTATGGCTACACCTTC
TRBJ2-2 TRBV18 NA TRBD1 CASSPLGTGTPGELFF TGTGCCAGCTCACCTCTTGGGACAGGGACCCCCGGGGAGCTGTTTTTT
TRBJ1-6 TRBV4-1 NA NA CASSQDMGDIRDPLHF TGCGCCAGCAGCCAAGATATGGGAGACATAAGAGATCCCCTCCACTTT
TRBJ1-2 TRBV7-9 NA TRBD1 CASSTGQGLFYGYTF TGTGCCAGCAGCACCGGACAGGGGTTATTCTATGGCTACACCTTC
TRBJ2-7 TRBV15 NA NA CATSRDPAGGYEQYF TGTGCCACCAGCAGAGATCCCGCCGGGGGCTACGAGCAGTACTTC
TRBJ1-3 TRBV4-2 once TRBD1 CASSQEEGATGNTIYF TGTGCCAGCAGCCAAGAGGAGGGGGCGACTGGAAACACCATATATTTT
TRBJ2-5 TRBV6-5 NA TRBD1 CASSTIQGKTQYF TGTGCCAGCAGTACAATACAGGGGAAGACCCAGTACTTC
TRBJ1-2 TRBV28 NA NA CASSLNGVGYTF TGTGCCAGCAGTTTGAACGGGGTAGGCTACACCTTC
TRBJ1-5 TRBV24-1 NA NA CATSAGGGGNQPQHF TGTGCCACCAGTGCGGGGGGGGGCGGCAATCAGCCCCAGCATTTT
TRBJ2-5 TRBV7-9 NA TRBD2 CASSLKLAGGTIQETQYF TGTGCCAGCAGCTTAAAACTAGCGGGAGGAACGATTCAAGAGACCCAGTACTTC
TRBJ2-3 TRBV2 NA TRBD1 CASRISTGTDTQYF TGTGCCAGCAGGATCTCGACAGGGACAGATACGCAGTATTTT
TRBJ1-1 TRBV28 NA TRBD1 CASRPTQDRAKGFF TGTGCCAGCAGGCCCACTCAGGACAGGGCAAAAGGTTTCTTT
TRBJ2-1 TRBV24-1 NA TRBD2 CATSVARTSGSEQFF TGTGCCACCAGTGTGGCGAGGACTAGCGGTAGTGAGCAGTTCTTC
TRBJ1-2 TRBV6-5 NA TRBD1 CASSYSDRGLGGYTF TGTGCCAGCAGTTACTCAGACAGGGGGCTGGGAGGCTACACCTTC
TRBJ1-1 TRBV5-1 NA NA CASSLTAGNTEAFF TGCGCCAGCAGCCTAACCGCAGGGAACACTGAAGCTTTCTTT
TRBJ2-1 TRBV25-1 NA TRBD2 CASSPSGVTYNEQFF TGTGCCAGCTCTCCCAGCGGGGTGACCTACAATGAGCAGTTCTTC
TRBJ2-1 TRBV20-1 NA TRBD1 CSASVGTGAFNEQFF TGCAGTGCTAGTGTCGGGACAGGGGCCTTCAATGAGCAGTTCTTC
TRBJ1-1 TRBV13 NA NA CASSIRQNTEAFF TGTGCCAGCAGCATTCGACAGAACACTGAAGCTTTCTTT
TRBJ2-3 TRBV7-3 NA TRBD2 CASSDRGLAGQYF TGTGCCAGCAGCGACCGGGGACTAGCGGGACAGTATTTT
TRBJ1-2 TRBV5-5 few NA CASSLNGINYGYTF TGTGCCAGCAGCTTGAACGGGATAAACTATGGCTACACCTTC